Listed here is a single T cell receptor (beta chain). This entry is derived from a study of blood T cell repertoires in COVID-19. The length of the CDR3 is 16 residues. Germline lookup yields CDR1 SGHDT and CDR2 YYEEEE. Unmatched junction bases numbered 8, after V lost 3 bases and J lost 4 bases. Using immunoSEQ multiplex PCR, the repertoire was profiled, and TCRdb retains in-frame clones only, with some absent. The data contain tens of thousands of clones, 74% of them singletons. The chain is built from TRBV5-6 and TRBJ2-7, with 12 bases aligning to TRBD1. The sequenced material came from peripheral blood. The TCR comes from a woman aged 80 or over with acute or convalescent COVID-19. The CDR3 nucleotides are TGTGCCAGCAGCTCTGCCGGGACAGGGGGCTTGTACGAGCAGTACTTC. Translating gives CASSSAGTGGLYEQYF.